Presented here are 20 T cell receptor beta chains from one specimen sequenced in a study of shared clonotypes between healthy human individuals (dated by TCRdb to the early 2020s). Library preparation was by the immunoSEQ multiplex PCR assay. Here the immuneACCESS table is served through TCRdb, limited to in-frame sequences with V and J called. Missing clones are a known gap in these copies; in checked studies unresolved V genes cover under half, and the rest lacks a known reason. Recorded for this sample are more than 1.2 million clones; approximately 98.5% of them occurred a single time. The ten top clones hold 0.3% to 0.45% of the sample. The sample taken for sequencing was naive CD4+ T cells sorted from blood. According to the study, the label for this sample's cell subset or site signals: CD45RA+ positively selected. The origin of the receptors is a man aged 25 to 40 in good health.

Written as DNA, the CDR3 is TGTGCCAGTTCTACGGGAGGCGGTGAGACCCAGTACTTC. Encoded protein: CASSTGGGETQYF. The rearrangement uses TRBV2 and TRBJ2-5; 7 positions match TRBD2. V shed 9 bases, J shed 5 bases, and the junction held 9 bases outside the gene matches. CDR1 is SNHLY, CDR2 FYNNEI, per germline. The CDR3 spans 13 residues.

This chain links TRBV5-1 with TRBJ2-5, with 12 bases aligning to TRBD2. The CDR3 has 16 amino acids. Germline V CDR1 and CDR2: SGHRS, YFSETQ. Unmatched junction bases numbered 4, after V lost 3 bases and J lost 1 base. CDR3 bases: TGCGCCAGCAGCTGGGGGACTAGCGGGTTCCAAGAGACCCAGTACTTC. This codes for CASSWGTSGFQETQYF.

The rearrangement links TRBV7-2 to TRBJ2-5; D is uncertain. Trimming removed 5 bases from V and 5 bases from J, with 12 bases in between. Germline CDR1 is SGHTA and CDR2 is FQGNSA. The CDR3 runs 13 residues. The DNA for the CDR3 is TGTGCCAGCAGCCCCCGCCGATATGAGACCCAGTACTTC. Its protein product is CASSPRRYETQYF.

The CDR3 DNA reads as TGTGCCAGCAGTTTATCCACAGTCCTCCTAAACCTTCAGTATTTT. It yields the protein CASSLSTVLLNLQYF. The V and J genes are TRBV27 and TRBJ2-3; D is unresolved. CDR1 is MNHEY, CDR2 SMNVEV, per germline (reference sequence). The V and J ends lost 0 bases and 12 bases respectively, with 19 bases between them. CDR3 length: 15 residues.

The genes are TRBV5-1 and TRBJ2-7; unclear D gene. The V end lost 1 base, the J end lost 4 bases, and 9 bases lay between the germline ends. Germline V lookup: CDR1 SGHRS, CDR2 YFSETQ. The CDR3 spans 13 residues. CDR3 nucleotides: TGCGCCAGCAGCTTGCGGCCTGGGTACGAGCAGTACTTC. Residues: CASSLRPGYEQYF.

The chain recombines TRBV9 with TRBJ2-3, with TRBD1 as a possible D gene (7 bases). Trimming stripped 4 bases from V and 6 bases from J, with 21 bases between. CDR1 is SGDLS, CDR2 YYNGEE, per germline. This CDR3 contains 16 residues. The DNA of the CDR3 is TGTGCCAGCAGCCTGGTAGGGGGCGGGGCAGGCGATACGCAGTATTTT. Protein: CASSLVGGGAGDTQYF.

The count of this clone is one. The V gene is TRBV6-1, the J gene TRBJ2-7, with 10 bases fitting TRBD2. The CDR3 spans 17 residues. CDR1 is MNHNS and CDR2 is SASEGT in the germline V gene. The J segment lost 3 bases and the V segment lost 2 bases, leaving 10 bases of the junction unmatched. The CDR3 sequence: CASSERIAGGRVYEQYF. CDR3 in DNA: TGTGCCAGCAGTGAACGAATAGCGGGAGGTCGGGTCTACGAGCAGTACTTC.

This clone was detected only once. The chain recombines TRBV6-5 with TRBJ2-7; TRBD1 matches at 11 bases. CDR1 is MNHEY and CDR2 is SVGAGI in the germline V gene. J lost 3 bases, V lost 2 bases, and 3 bases had no gene match. The CDR3 runs to 15 residues. The CDR3 protein is CASSYRDRGFYEQYF. The CDR3 region has the DNA TGTGCCAGCAGTTACCGGGACAGGGGGTTCTACGAGCAGTACTTC.

The chain links TRBV5-4 to TRBJ1-4; D uncertain. CDR3 length: 17 amino acids. The germline V gene has CDR1 SGHNT and CDR2 YYREEE (reference sequence). V was cut by 2 bases and J by 0 bases, with 14 bases left in between. The CDR3 region has the DNA TGTGCCAGCAGCTTTGGCGGTCCCCATGCAACTAATGAAAAACTGTTTTTT. This codes for CASSFGGPHATNEKLFF. Full variable domain (remainder filled in from reference TRBV5-4 and TRBJ1-4): ETGVTQSPTHLIKTRGQQVTLRCSSQSGHNTVSWYQQALGQGPQFIFQYYREEENGRGNFPPRFSGLQFPNYSSELNVNALELDDSALYLCASSFGGPHATNEKLFFGSGTQLSVL.

CDR3 amino acids: CASSLAGQYYEQYF. For the CDR3, the DNA is TGTGCCAGCAGTCTTGCGGGACAGTACTACGAGCAGTACTTC. The chain recombines TRBV6-6 with TRBJ2-7, with a possible D match to TRBD1 (7 bases). The germline V and J ends were trimmed by 5 bases and 3 bases, with 14 bases remaining between them. The germline CDR1 and CDR2 sequences are MNHNY and SVGAGI (reference sequence). This CDR3 contains 14 residues.

CDR3 DNA sequence: TGCGCCAGCAGCCAAGACGCAGGGTCGCGGGCAAGGACGCAGTATTTT. It specifies CASSQDAGSRARTQYF. The chain links TRBV4-3 to TRBJ2-3; the D call may be TRBD1 or TRBD2 (5 bases each). Germline V gene sequence: CDR1 LGHNA, CDR2 YSLEER. V was shortened by 0 bases and J by 9 bases, with 19 bases between the two germline ends. The CDR3 totals 16 residues.

The chain's CDR3 is CASSRNRENTEAFF. The CDR3 region has the DNA TGTGCCAGCAGTCGGAACAGGGAGAACACTGAAGCTTTCTTT. This rearrangement joins TRBV6-5 to TRBJ1-1; TRBD1 is a possible D gene (6 bases). Germline V gene sequence: CDR1 MNHEY, CDR2 SVGAGI. CDR3 length: 14 amino acids. The V end lost 5 bases, the J end lost 1 base, and 11 bases lay between the germline ends.

The genes are TRBV4-2 and TRBJ2-5; D not resolved. Germline values: CDR1 LGHNA, CDR2 YNFKEQ. This CDR3 comprises 13 residues. Trimming pared 0 bases from V and 3 bases from J, leaving 5 bases between. CDR3 sequence reads: CASSQELKETQYF. CDR3 DNA: TGTGCCAGCAGCCAAGAACTTAAAGAGACCCAGTACTTC.

For this clone: Other nucleotide sequences from this sample produce the same CDR3. The chain uses TRBV5-1 and TRBJ2-2; D is ambiguous. There are 13 residues in the CDR3. Trimming cost V 0 bases and J 6 bases, with 6 bases left between them. Germline V gene sequence: CDR1 SGHRS, CDR2 YFSETQ. The CDR3 here is CASSLGVPGELFF. Here the CDR3 DNA reads TGCGCCAGCAGCTTGGGGGTCCCCGGGGAGCTGTTTTTT. The entire variable domain, with the rest obtained from reference TRBV5-1 and TRBJ2-2, is as follows: KAGVTQTPRYLIKTRGQQVTLSCSPISGHRSVSWYQQTPGQGLQFLFEYFSETQRNKGNFPGRFSGRQFSNSRSEMNVSTLELGDSALYLCASSLGVPGELFFGEGSRLTVL.

The chain joins TRBV6-5 to TRBJ1-1; D remains ambiguous. The V end lost 0 bases, the J end lost 1 base, and 12 bases lay between the germline ends. The germline V gene encodes CDR1 MNHEY and CDR2 SVGAGI. The CDR3 has 16 residues. The CDR3 loop reads CASSYSGPPANTEAFF. For the CDR3, the DNA is TGTGCCAGCAGTTACTCAGGGCCGCCGGCGAACACTGAAGCTTTCTTT.

J is TRBJ1-4 and V is TRBV5-4; tentatively, D is TRBD1 (5 bases). The V gene's germline CDR1 is SGHNT and CDR2 YYREEE (reference sequence). CDR3 length: 14 amino acids. V was trimmed by 2 bases and J by 1 base, leaving 6 bases between them. The CDR3 DNA follows: TGTGCCAGCAGCTTCGGGGGAACTAATGAAAAACTGTTTTTT. This sequence encodes CASSFGGTNEKLFF.

This chain connects TRBV18 to TRBJ2-7; TRBD2 matches at 9 bases. This CDR3 is 14 amino acids long. The trim removed 2 bases at V and 5 bases at J, leaving 4 bases unmatched. Germline V lookup: CDR1 KGHSH, CDR2 LQKENI. DNA for the CDR3: TGTGCCAGCTCACCAGGGACTAGCTCTAACGAGCAGTACTTC. Amino acid sequence: CASSPGTSSNEQYF.

This clone was seen once. This rearrangement joins TRBV7-2 to TRBJ2-5; TRBD1 agrees at 7 bases. The germline V gene encodes CDR1 SGHTA and CDR2 FQGNSA. V was clipped by 6 bases and J by 0 bases; unmatched bases: 10. This CDR3 is 16 amino acids long. CDR3 amino acids: CASSQTGTVNQETQYF. The CDR3 DNA reads as TGTGCCAGCAGTCAAACCGGGACAGTAAACCAAGAGACCCAGTACTTC.

This sequence joins TRBV27 and TRBJ2-3; D remains ambiguous. The CDR3 consists of 16 residues. The V end lost 0 bases, the J end lost 0 bases, and 10 bases lay between the germline ends. The germline CDR1 and CDR2 sequences are MNHEY and SMNVEV (reference sequence). The CDR3: CASSLSQATSTDTQYF. The CDR3 nucleotides are TGTGCCAGCAGTTTATCGCAAGCGACTAGCACAGATACGCAGTATTTT.

V is TRBV20-1 and J is TRBJ2-3, with no clear D. Per the germline V gene, CDR1 is DFQATT and CDR2 is SNEGSKA (reference sequence). V was shortened by 7 bases and J by 7 bases, with 6 bases between the two germline ends. The CDR3 is made up of 9 amino acids. The CDR3 DNA is TGCAGTGTCAAACATACGCAGTATTTT. It specifies CSVKHTQYF.